This TCR beta chain emerged from a study of blood T cell repertoires in COVID-19 (dated by TCRdb to 2018 to 2020). As for the study more broadly: Samples from collaborators originated in the United States, Italy and Spain and spanned both the acute and convalescent phases of COVID-19. The dataset comprised deeply sampled blood TCRbeta repertoires from subjects exposed to, actively infected with, or recovered from COVID-19. The samples were drawn from the first 160 participants of the ongoing ImmuneRACE study and from 1,254 subjects provided by 6 global collaborators. The repertoires were made available in a free public database intended to serve as a resource for research on the immune response to SARS-CoV-2. The prospective study material was composed of cDNA or gDNA derived from T cells, B-cell-depleted T cells, or PBMCs. The sample metadata nearly always contained a de-identified subject ID, COVID-19 status, age in years and sex. Where HLA class I and class II types were available, the types were taken from metadata supplied by the sample provider, not from assay-based typing.

Each collaborating institution followed its own protocols to collect whole blood in K2EDTA tubes. For TCRbeta analysis, collaborators shipped samples in one of three forms: frozen whole blood, isolated PBMCs, or DNA extracted from either of those sample types. Overall study outcomes, separate from this receptor: The quantity of clinical and demographic metadata differed by source and by participant and was supplied without curation.

A remark on this clone: Its recognized antigen is unknown. No base-level quality is on record; no much larger clone is a single base apart.

TCRbeta CDR3 regions were amplified from genomic DNA using the immunoSEQ Assay, a bias-controlled multiplex PCR. On the study's bioinformatics: Nucleated cell counts per sample were estimated from amplification of reference gene primers within the assay. To quantify the absolute abundance of each unique TCRbeta CDR3 rearrangement, sequence reads were collapsed and filtered. For each sample, productive Simpson clonality was calculated as the square root of Simpson's diversity index across productive rearrangements. Here the immuneACCESS table is served through TCRdb, limited to in-frame sequences with V and J called. Missing clones are a known gap in these copies; in checked studies unresolved V genes cover under half, and the rest lacks a known reason. For V, J and clone size, that table is used; D and trimming come from the DNA. This sample comprises under 100,000 clones, more than 65% of them detected only once. Clones ranked in the top ten supply roughly 20% of the sample.

The CDR3 runs 14 amino acids, cysteine and phenylalanine included. The only DNA kept is the CDR3, 42 bases in frame from the first base. Ends trimmed: V by 8 bases, J by 3 bases; bases unmatched to a gene: 8. For CDR1 and CDR2, the germline V gene (reference sequence) lists MNHEY and SMNVEV. This chain joins TRBV27 to TRBJ2-3, with 7 junctional bases fitting TRBD1. This TCR was sampled from a woman older than 75 with active or convalescent COVID-19. The sequencing sample was made of peripheral blood. The base sequence is TGTGCCAGCCGAGGACAGGCCTGGACAGATACGCAGTATTTT. Translated, this gives CASRGQAWTDTQYF.